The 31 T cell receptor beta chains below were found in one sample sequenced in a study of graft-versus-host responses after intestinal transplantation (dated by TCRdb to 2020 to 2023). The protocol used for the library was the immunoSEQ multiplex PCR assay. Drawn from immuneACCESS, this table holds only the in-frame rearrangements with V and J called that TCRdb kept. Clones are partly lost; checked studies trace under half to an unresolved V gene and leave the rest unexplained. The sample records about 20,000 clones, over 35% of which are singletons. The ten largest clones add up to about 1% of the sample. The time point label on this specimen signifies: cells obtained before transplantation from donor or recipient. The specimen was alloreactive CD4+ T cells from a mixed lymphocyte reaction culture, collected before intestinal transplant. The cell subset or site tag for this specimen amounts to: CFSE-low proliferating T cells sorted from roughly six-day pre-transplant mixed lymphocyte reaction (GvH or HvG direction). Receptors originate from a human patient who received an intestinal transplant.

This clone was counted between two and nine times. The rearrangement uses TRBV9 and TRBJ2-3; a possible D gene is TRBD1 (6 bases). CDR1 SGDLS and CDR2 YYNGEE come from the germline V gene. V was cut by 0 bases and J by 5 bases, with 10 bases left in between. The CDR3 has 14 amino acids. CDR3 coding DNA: TGTGCCAGCAGCGTAGTAGGGGGTGGAGATACGCAGTATTTT. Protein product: CASSVVGGGDTQYF.

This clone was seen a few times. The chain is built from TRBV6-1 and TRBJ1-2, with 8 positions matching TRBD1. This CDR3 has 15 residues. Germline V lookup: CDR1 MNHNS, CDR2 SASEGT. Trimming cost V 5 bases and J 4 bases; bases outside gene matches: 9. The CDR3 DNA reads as TGTGCCAGCAGTTCGCCGGGACAGGCGGCCTATGGCTACACCTTC. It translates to CASSSPGQAAYGYTF.

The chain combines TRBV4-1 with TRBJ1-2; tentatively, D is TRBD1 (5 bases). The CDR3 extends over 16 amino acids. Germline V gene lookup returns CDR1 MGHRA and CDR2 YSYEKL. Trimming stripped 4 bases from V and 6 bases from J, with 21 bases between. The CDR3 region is CASSPSGGGRSDGYTF. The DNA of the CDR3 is TGCGCCAGCAGCCCTTCTGGGGGGGGACGCTCGGATGGCTACACCTTC.

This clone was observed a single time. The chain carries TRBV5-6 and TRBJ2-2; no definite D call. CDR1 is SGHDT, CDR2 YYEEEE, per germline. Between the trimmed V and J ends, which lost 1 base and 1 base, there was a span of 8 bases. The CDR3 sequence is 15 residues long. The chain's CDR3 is CASSLLLLNTGELFF. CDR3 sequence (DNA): TGTGCCAGCAGCTTGCTACTCCTGAACACCGGGGAGCTGTTTTTT.

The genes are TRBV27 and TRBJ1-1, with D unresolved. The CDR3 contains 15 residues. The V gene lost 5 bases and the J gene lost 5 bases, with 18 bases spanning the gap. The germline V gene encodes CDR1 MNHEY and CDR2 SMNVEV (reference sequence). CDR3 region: CASSVQWVRGTEAFF. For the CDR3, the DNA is TGTGCCAGCAGTGTTCAATGGGTCCGAGGGACTGAAGCTTTCTTT.

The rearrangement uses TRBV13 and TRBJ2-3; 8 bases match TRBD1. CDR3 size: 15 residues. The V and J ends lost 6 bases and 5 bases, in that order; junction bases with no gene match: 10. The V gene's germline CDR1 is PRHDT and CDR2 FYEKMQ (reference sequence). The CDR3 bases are TGTGCCAGCAGACCCTACAGACAGGGGCGAGATACGCAGTATTTT. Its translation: CASRPYRQGRDTQYF. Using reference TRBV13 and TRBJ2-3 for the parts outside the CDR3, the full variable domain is AAGVIQSPRHLIKEKRETATLKCYPIPRHDTVYWYQQGPGQDPQFLISFYEKMQSDKGSIPDRFSAQQFSDYHSELNMSSLELGDSALYFCASRPYRQGRDTQYFGPGTRLTVL.

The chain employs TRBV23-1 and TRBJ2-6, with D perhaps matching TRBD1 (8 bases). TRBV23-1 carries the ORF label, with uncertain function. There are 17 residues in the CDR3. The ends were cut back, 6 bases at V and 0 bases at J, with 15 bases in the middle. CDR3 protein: CASRDREGPSGANVLTF. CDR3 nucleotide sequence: TGCGCCAGCAGGGACAGGGAGGGACCCTCTGGGGCCAACGTCCTGACTTTC.

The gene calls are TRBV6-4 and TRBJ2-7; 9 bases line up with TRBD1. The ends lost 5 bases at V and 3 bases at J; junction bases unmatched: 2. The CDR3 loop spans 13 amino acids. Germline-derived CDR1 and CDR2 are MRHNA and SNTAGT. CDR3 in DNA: TGTGCCAGCAGTCCGACAGGGGGCTACGAGCAGTACTTC. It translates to CASSPTGGYEQYF.

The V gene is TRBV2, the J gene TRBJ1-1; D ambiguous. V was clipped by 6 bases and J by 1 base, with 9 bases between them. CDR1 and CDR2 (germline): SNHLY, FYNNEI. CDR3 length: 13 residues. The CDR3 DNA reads TGTGCCAGCAGGTATCCCGGGAACACTGAAGCTTTCTTT. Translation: CASRYPGNTEAFF.

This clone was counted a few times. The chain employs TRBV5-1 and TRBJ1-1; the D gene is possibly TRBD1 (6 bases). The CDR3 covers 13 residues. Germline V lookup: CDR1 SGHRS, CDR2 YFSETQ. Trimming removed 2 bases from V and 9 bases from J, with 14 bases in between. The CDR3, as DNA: TGCGCCAGCAGCTTTAGGGGGACCGACAAAGCTTTCTTT. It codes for CASSFRGTDKAFF.

CDR3 nucleotide sequence: TGTGCCAGCAGCCAAGATCTCACTTTAGCGGGGGGGGACTACGAGCAGTACTTC. Its protein product is CASSQDLTLAGGDYEQYF. The V call is TRBV4-2, the J call TRBJ2-5, with 11 positions matching TRBD2. The tail of the sequence fits TRBJ2-7 better, so the J call may be wrong. Germline CDR1 and CDR2: LGHNA and YNFKEQ. This CDR3 region has 18 residues.

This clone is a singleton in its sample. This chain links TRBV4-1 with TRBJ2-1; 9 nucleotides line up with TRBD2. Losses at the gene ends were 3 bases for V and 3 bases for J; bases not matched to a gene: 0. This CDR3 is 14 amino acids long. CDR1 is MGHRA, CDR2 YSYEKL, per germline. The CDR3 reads CASSQRGGYNEQFF. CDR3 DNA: TGCGCCAGCAGCCAGCGGGGGGGCTACAATGAGCAGTTCTTC.

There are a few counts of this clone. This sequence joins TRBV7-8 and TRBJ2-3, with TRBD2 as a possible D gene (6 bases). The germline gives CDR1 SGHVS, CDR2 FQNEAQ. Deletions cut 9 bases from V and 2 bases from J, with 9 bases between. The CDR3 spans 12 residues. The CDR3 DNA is TGTGCCAGTGGCGGGGCCACAGATACGCAGTATTTT. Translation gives CASGGATDTQYF.

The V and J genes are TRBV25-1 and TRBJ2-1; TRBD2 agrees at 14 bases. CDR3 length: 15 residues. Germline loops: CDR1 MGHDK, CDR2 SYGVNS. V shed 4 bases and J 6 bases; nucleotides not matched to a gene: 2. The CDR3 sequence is CASSGGTSGGNEQFF. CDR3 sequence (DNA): TGTGCCAGCAGTGGCGGGACTAGCGGGGGCAATGAGCAGTTCTTC.

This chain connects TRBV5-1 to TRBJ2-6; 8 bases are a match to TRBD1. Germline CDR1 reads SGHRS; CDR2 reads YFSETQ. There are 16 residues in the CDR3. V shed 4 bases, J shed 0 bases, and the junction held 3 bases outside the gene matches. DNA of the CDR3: TGCGCCAGCAGCCGGGACAGGACCTCTGGGGCCAACGTCCTGACTTTC. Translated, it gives CASSRDRTSGANVLTF.

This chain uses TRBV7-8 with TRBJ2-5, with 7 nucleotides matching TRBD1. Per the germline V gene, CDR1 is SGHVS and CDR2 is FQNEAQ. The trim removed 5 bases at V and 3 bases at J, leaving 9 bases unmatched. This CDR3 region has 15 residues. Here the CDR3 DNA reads TGTGCCAGCAGCCCGACCCCAGGGGGAGAAGAGACCCAGTACTTC. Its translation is CASSPTPGGEETQYF.

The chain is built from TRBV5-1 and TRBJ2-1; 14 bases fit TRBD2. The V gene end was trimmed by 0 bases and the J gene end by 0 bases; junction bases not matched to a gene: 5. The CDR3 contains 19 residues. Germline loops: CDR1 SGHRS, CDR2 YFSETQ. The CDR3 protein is CASSLGLAGGPHSYNEQFF. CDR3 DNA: TGCGCCAGCAGCTTGGGACTAGCGGGGGGGCCCCACTCCTACAATGAGCAGTTCTTC.

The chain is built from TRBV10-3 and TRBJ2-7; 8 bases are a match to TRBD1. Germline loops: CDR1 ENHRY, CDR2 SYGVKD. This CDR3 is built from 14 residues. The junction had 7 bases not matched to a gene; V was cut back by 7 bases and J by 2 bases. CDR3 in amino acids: CAIKDRAPTYEQYF. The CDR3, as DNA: TGTGCCATCAAGGACAGGGCCCCCACCTACGAGCAGTACTTC.

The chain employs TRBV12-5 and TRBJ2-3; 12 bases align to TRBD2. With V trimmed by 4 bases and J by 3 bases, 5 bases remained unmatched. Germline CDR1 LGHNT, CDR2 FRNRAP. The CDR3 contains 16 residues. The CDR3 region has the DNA TGTGCTAGTGGTTCCGGACTAGCGGGGTTGACAGATACGCAGTATTTT. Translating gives CASGSGLAGLTDTQYF.

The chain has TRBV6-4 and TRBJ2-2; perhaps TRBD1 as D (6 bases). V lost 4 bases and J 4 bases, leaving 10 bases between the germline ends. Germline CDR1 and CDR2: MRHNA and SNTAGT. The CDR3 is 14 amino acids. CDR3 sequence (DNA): TGTGCCAGCAGTGCCGACAGGACCACCGGGGAGCTGTTTTTT. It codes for CASSADRTTGELFF.

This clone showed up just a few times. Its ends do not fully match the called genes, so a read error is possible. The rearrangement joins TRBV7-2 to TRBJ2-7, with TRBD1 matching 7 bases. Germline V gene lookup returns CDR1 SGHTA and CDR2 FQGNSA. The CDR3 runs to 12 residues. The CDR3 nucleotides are TGTGCCAGCAGCTTAGCGGGACAGACGGTAGCATTC. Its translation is CASSLAGQTVAF.

CDR3 DNA: TGTGCCACCCAGGGGGGCGCATCCCACAATGAGCAGTTCTTC. Protein product: CATQGGASHNEQFF. The genes are TRBV6-6 and TRBJ2-1; a weak D match, TRBD1 (7 bases). The CDR3 is made up of 14 amino acids. V shed 10 bases and J shed 5 bases, with 18 bases lying between them. Germline V CDR1 and CDR2: MNHNY, SVGAGI (reference sequence).

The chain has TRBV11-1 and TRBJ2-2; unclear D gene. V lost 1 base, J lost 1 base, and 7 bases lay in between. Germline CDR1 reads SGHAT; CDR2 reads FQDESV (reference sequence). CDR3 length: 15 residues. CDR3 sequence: CASSLVGRNTGELFF. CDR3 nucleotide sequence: TGTGCCAGCAGCTTAGTCGGTAGGAACACCGGGGAGCTGTTTTTT.

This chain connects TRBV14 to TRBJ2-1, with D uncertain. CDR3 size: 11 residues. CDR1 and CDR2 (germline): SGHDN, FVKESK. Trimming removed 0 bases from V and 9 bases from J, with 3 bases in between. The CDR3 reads CASSQDSEQFF. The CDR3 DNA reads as TGTGCCAGCAGCCAAGACTCTGAGCAGTTCTTC.

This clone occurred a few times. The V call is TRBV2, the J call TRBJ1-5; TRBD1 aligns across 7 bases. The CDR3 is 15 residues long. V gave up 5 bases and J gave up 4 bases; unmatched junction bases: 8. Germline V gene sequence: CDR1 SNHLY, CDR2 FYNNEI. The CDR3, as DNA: TGTGCCAGCAGTCTACAGGGGCTGGCGAATCAGCCCCAGCATTTT. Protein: CASSLQGLANQPQHF.

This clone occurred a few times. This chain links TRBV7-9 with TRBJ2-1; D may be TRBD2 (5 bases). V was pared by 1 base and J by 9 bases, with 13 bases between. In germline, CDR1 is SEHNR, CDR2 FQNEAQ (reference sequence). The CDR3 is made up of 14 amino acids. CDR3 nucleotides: TGTGCCAGCAGCTTAGATTGGGAGAGCGGTGAGCAGTTCTTC. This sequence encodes CASSLDWESGEQFF.

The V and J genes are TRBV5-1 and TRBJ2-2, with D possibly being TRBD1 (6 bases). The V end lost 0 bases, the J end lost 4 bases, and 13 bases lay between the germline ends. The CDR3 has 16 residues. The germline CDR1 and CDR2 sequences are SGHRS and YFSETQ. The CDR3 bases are TGCGCCAGCAGCTTGGTTACAGGGACCTCCACCGGGGAGCTGTTTTTT. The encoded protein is CASSLVTGTSTGELFF.

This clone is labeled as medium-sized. CDR3 sequence: CAISDGGGAGADTQYF. DNA of the CDR3: TGTGCCATCAGTGACGGCGGGGGGGCCGGAGCAGATACGCAGTATTTT. The gene calls are TRBV10-3 and TRBJ2-3, with 9 bases lining up with TRBD2. The ends lost 3 bases at V and 4 bases at J; junction bases unmatched: 8. The CDR3 length is 16 residues. Germline CDR1 and CDR2: ENHRY and SYGVKD.

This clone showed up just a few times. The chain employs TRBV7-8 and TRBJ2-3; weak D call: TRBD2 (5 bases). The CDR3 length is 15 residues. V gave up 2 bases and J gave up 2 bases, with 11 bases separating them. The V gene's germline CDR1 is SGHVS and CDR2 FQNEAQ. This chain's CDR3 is CASSLFEGYTDTQYF. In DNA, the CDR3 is TGTGCCAGCAGCTTATTCGAGGGCTACACAGATACGCAGTATTTT. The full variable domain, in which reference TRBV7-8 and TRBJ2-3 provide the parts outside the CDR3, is GAGVSQSPRYKVAKRGQDVALRCDPISGHVSLFWYQQALGQGPEFLTYFQNEAQLDKSGLPSDRFFAERPEGSVSTLKIQRTQQEDSAVYLCASSLFEGYTDTQYFGPGTRLTVL.

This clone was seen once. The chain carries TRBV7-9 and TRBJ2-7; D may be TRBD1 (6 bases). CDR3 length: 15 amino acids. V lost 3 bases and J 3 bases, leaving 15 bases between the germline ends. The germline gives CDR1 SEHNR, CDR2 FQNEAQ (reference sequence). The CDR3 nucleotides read TGTGCCAGCAGCTTTACAGGGAGTATGGGCTACGAGCAGTACTTC. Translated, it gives CASSFTGSMGYEQYF.

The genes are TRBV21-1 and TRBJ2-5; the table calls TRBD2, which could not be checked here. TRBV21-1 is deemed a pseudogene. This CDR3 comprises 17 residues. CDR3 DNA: TGTGCCAGCAGCACTCGGGGACTAGCGGGGGTAAAAGAGACCCAGTACTTC. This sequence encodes CASSTRGLAGVKETQYF.